A single sample gave rise to the 13 T cell receptor beta chains below, sequenced in a study of T cells in Graves' hyperthyroidism and ophthalmopathy. There were TCR beta CDR3 regions amplified from RNA transcripts. The HTBI set primed first-round TCR CDR3 RT-PCR. MiXCR, run by TCRdb on the multiplex PCR reads, gives a single entry per CDR3 protein. This table has over 550,000 distinct CDR3 sequences, around 17% appearing once. Sample: blood. The origin of the receptors is a young woman with Graves' hyperthyroidism.

As concerns this clonotype: A single base separates this from a much larger clone, so it may be a read error. The chain links TRBV5-1 to TRBJ2-1; possible D gene TRBD2, 6 bases. The V end was cut by 5 bases, the J end by 6 bases, with 18 bases between. Germline values: CDR1 SGHRS, CDR2 YFSETQ. The CDR3 loop spans 15 amino acids. CDR3 nucleotides: TGCGCCAGCAGGTACCGCCGCGGGGAGGCCAATGAGCAGTTCTTC. This gives the protein CASRYRRGEANEQFF.

At least ten counts were recorded for this clonotype. The gene calls are TRBV12-3 or TRBV12-4 and TRBJ2-3; 7 positions agree with TRBD2. V trimming: 6 bases; J trimming: 2 bases; junction bases outside the gene matches: 8. This CDR3 region has 15 residues. CDR3 loop: CASSPSGRNTDTQYF. CDR3 in DNA: TGTGCCAGCAGCCCTAGCGGACGTAACACAGATACGCAGTATTTT.

Turning to this clonotype: A much more abundant neighbour one base away suggests this may be a read error. The chain combines TRBV12-3 or TRBV12-4 with TRBJ1-1; weak D call: TRBD1 (5 bases). The CDR3 runs to 13 residues. CDR3 nucleotides: TGTGCCAGCAGTTCCCGGGGGAACGCTGAAGCTTTCTTT. This encodes CASSSRGNAEAFF.

This clonotype was recorded many times. This sequence joins TRBV6-1 and TRBJ2-7, with TRBD1 matching 9 bases. J gave up 3 bases and V 4 bases, and 4 bases lay outside the gene matches. Germline assignment: CDR1 MNHNS and CDR2 SASEGT. This CDR3 contains 14 residues. In nucleotides, the CDR3 is TGTGCCAGCAGTGGGGACAGGGTAGTCTACGAGCAGTACTTC. This gives the protein CASSGDRVVYEQYF.

This clonotype was counted only a few times. The rearrangement joins TRBV2 to TRBJ1-1; TRBD1 matches 7 bases. With V trimmed by 10 bases and J by 5 bases, 10 bases remained unmatched. Per the germline V gene, CDR1 is SNHLY and CDR2 is FYNNEI. CDR3 length equals 13 residues. CDR3 protein: CATIGQARTEAFF. CDR3 bases: TGTGCCACCATTGGACAGGCCAGAACTGAAGCTTTCTTT.

This clonotype was counted a few times. The rearrangement uses TRBV5-1 and TRBJ2-5, with 13 nucleotides matching TRBD2. The CDR3 totals 16 residues. V lost 5 bases, J lost 9 bases, and 13 bases stayed unmatched. Germline V gene sequence: CDR1 SGHRS, CDR2 YFSETQ. The chain's CDR3 is CASRLSGTSGKVPQYF. The CDR3, as DNA: TGCGCCAGCAGACTGTCCGGGACTAGCGGGAAAGTGCCCCAGTACTTC. Using reference TRBV5-1 and TRBJ2-5 for the parts outside the CDR3, the full variable domain is KAGVTQTPRYLIKTRGQQVTLSCSPISGHRSVSWYQQTPGQGLQFLFEYFSETQRNKGNFPGRFSGRQFSNSRSEMNVSTLELGDSALYLCASRLSGTSGKVPQYFGPGTRLLVL.

This clonotype was detected only a few times. This chain links TRBV28 with TRBJ2-5, with a weak D call TRBD2 (5 bases). The CDR3 loop spans 19 amino acids. Trimming cost V 6 bases and J 1 base, with 27 bases left between them. Germline values: CDR1 MDHEN, CDR2 SYDVKM. The CDR3, as DNA: TGTGCCAGCAGCTTTCCTGGAGGTGGAACCCCAGGTGCCCAAGAGACCCAGTACTTC. Amino acids: CASSFPGGGTPGAQETQYF.

This clonotype was picked up a small number of times. J is TRBJ1-6 and V is TRBV20-1; a weak D match, TRBD1 (6 bases). Trimming stripped 0 bases from V and 5 bases from J, with 14 bases between. This CDR3 comprises 16 residues. Germline loops: CDR1 DFQATT, CDR2 SNEGSKA (reference sequence). CDR3 nucleotides: TGCAGTGCTAGAGATTTAAGGACAGCTAATAATTCACCCCTCCACTTT. Translation gives CSARDLRTANNSPLHF.

This clonotype occurred many times. This sequence joins TRBV11-3 and TRBJ1-2, with D possibly TRBD1 on 5 matching bases. CDR1 is SGHNT, CDR2 YENEEA, per germline. The CDR3 is 16 amino acids. V lost 0 bases, J lost 4 bases, and 15 bases lay in between. CDR3 sequence: CASSLDGAGVGYGYTF. The CDR3 region has the DNA TGTGCCAGCAGCTTAGATGGGGCCGGGGTCGGCTATGGCTACACCTTC.

There are many counts of this clonotype. This rearrangement joins TRBV18 to TRBJ2-3; no definite D call. Germline V CDR1 and CDR2: KGHSH, LQKENI. The CDR3 consists of 14 residues. Trimming pared 3 bases from V and 2 bases from J, leaving 9 bases between. The chain's CDR3 is CASSPVSPTDTQYF. The CDR3 nucleotides read TGTGCCAGCTCACCCGTAAGCCCCACAGATACGCAGTATTTT.

The DNA of the CDR3 is TGCAGTGCTAGAGACGGGGCCCCCAACACTGAAGCTTTCTTT. Its translation is CSARDGAPNTEAFF. The chain uses TRBV20-1 and TRBJ1-1; D is perhaps TRBD1 (5 bases). Trimming removed 0 bases at V and 2 bases at J, with 10 bases between. The CDR3 runs 14 residues. CDR1 and CDR2 from the germline V gene are DFQATT and SNEGSKA (reference sequence).

This clonotype has at least ten counts. The chain links TRBV7-2 to TRBJ2-3, with TRBD2 identical over 10 bases. This CDR3 comprises 16 residues. In germline, CDR1 is SGHTA, CDR2 FQGNSA. The J segment lost 4 bases and the V segment lost 1 base, leaving 5 bases of the junction unmatched. The CDR3 is CASSLDPLAGADTQYF. Here the CDR3 DNA reads TGTGCCAGCAGCTTAGACCCCCTAGCGGGGGCAGATACGCAGTATTTT.

Concerning this clonotype itself: A read error may explain this, as a much larger clone is one base away. The V call is TRBV24-1, the J call TRBJ2-3; no clear D gene. The ends were cut back, 9 bases at V and 4 bases at J, with 7 bases in the middle. The CDR3 contains 11 residues. Germline V CDR1 and CDR2: KGHDR, SFDVKD. The CDR3 nucleotides are TGTGCCACCGCTGCAGCAGATACGCAGTATTTT. Translation: CATAAADTQYF.